The 4 T cell receptor beta chains below were found in one sample sequenced in a study of T cells in Graves' hyperthyroidism and ophthalmopathy. TCR beta CDR3 region amplification was performed from RNA transcripts. Using the HTBI primer set, a first-round RT-PCR was run on the TCR CDR3. TCRdb processed the multiplex PCR reads anew with MiXCR; each CDR3 protein has one entry. The sample lists 600,000 or so distinct CDR3 sequences, 12% to 15% occurring once. Sequences were obtained from blood. All receptors come from a woman under 30 with Graves' ophthalmopathy.

The table lists this clonotype with many counts. This chain connects TRBV28 to TRBJ2-7; 8 positions agree with TRBD1. Germline trimming cut 6 bases from V and 5 bases from J; bases unmatched to any gene: 12. The germline CDR1 and CDR2 sequences are MDHEN and SYDVKM. The CDR3 contains 15 residues. For the CDR3, the DNA is TGTGCCAGCAGCAACTCAGGGGGCGGGATTAACGAGCAGTACTTC. This codes for CASSNSGGGINEQYF.

This clonotype was counted many times. The chain joins TRBV6-1 to TRBJ1-1; D ambiguous. Trimming took 7 bases from V and 4 from J, leaving 13 bases between them. The CDR3 contains 13 residues. Germline CDR1 MNHNS, CDR2 SASEGT. CDR3 region: CASTPRASTEAFF. The CDR3 coding sequence is TGTGCCAGCACCCCTAGGGCCTCCACTGAAGCTTTCTTT.

The DNA for the CDR3 is TGTGCCAGTGAAACAGGGGCCGCTAACACTGAAGCTTTCTTT. The encoded protein is CASETGAANTEAFF. The V gene is TRBV6-1, the J gene TRBJ1-1, with 7 bases that match TRBD1. CDR1 is MNHNS, CDR2 SASEGT, per germline. J lost 2 bases, V lost 9 bases, and 9 bases had no gene match. This CDR3 region has 14 residues.

This chain joins TRBV5-1 and TRBJ2-5, with 12 bases matching TRBD2. V was clipped by 3 bases and J by 5 bases; unmatched bases: 8. The V gene's germline CDR1 is SGHRS and CDR2 YFSETQ. The CDR3 consists of 16 residues. DNA for the CDR3: TGCGCCAGCAGCTGGGGACTAGCGGGCGCCGCGGAGACCCAGTACTTC. Translating gives CASSWGLAGAAETQYF.